The T cell receptor beta chain under discussion was sequenced for a study of a mutant IDH1 vaccine in newly diagnosed glioma. Looking at the study overall: The week-35 safety follow-up was V12, and the week-47 study end was V13.

TCRdb's copy holds only in-frame clones and misses some; the assay was immunoSEQ multiplex PCR. Of almost 95,000 clones listed, roughly 91% are singletons. Concerning this clone: Its antigen is unknown.

Time point indicated: week 47, end of study. Topical imiquimod accompanied each vaccine dose, which consisted of 300 ug of mutant IDH1 20-mer peptide. Donors had new WHO grade 3 or 4 IDH1-mutant, ATRX-lost astrocytomas. The CDR3 extends over 14 amino acids. Per germline, CDR1 MDHEN and CDR2 SYDVKM. After removal of 4 bases from V and 5 bases from J, the junction contained 5 bases not matched to a gene. Sequenced material: PBMCs, taken from a glioma patient whose treatment included an IDH1 peptide vaccine. The origin of this receptor is a woman aged 45-65 years with glioma. V and J are TRBV28 and TRBJ2-7; 10 nucleotides agree with TRBD2. The CDR3 DNA reads TGTGCCAGCAGTTCAAGCGGGAGGGGCGACGAGCAGTACTTC. Translation: CASSSSGRGDEQYF.